The clone carrying this TCR beta chain occurred a few times. Antigen: not known. Gene names are mouse gene names. The CDR3 end is not reached by the read, which stops 1 residue before it; the germline J gene fills it in. Described time point: mouse harvest day 14 after allogeneic transplant. The graft held 10^6 splenic CD5+ T cells and 10^7 T-cell-depleted bone marrow cells. Germline V gives CDR1 SNHLY, CDR2 FYNGKV (reference sequence). The V gene lost 4 bases and the J gene lost 4 bases, with 13 bases spanning the gap. The CDR3 covers 14 residues. The entry originates in a study of tissue T cells after allogeneic stem cell transplantation. Study findings and constraints: Anatomically similar tissues had similar TCR repertoires within each patient. The patient cohort was small and clinically heterogeneous, with limited sampling depth. In patients and mice, blood and spleen missed much of tissue repertoire.

Libraries were prepared by immunoSEQ multiplex PCR; TCRdb keeps only in-frame clonotypes and omits some of them. The sample records a few thousand clones, roughly 40% being singletons. The origin of this receptor is a female BALB/c mouse given C57BL/6 T cells with graft-versus-host disease after an allogeneic hematopoietic cell transplant. This chain links TRBV3 with TRBJ1-2; D is perhaps TRBD1 (5 bases). The material sequenced was gut tissue. The sequenced part of the CDR3 DNA is TGTGCCAGCAGCTCGCAGGGACGGGGCTCCGACTACACC. Protein sequence: CASSSQGRGSDYT. The whole CDR3 protein reads CASSSQGRGSDYTF.